This T cell receptor beta chain comes out of a study of blood T cell repertoires in COVID-19. Overall study context: Italy, Spain and the United States were the sources of the convalescent and acute COVID-19 samples. The cDNA or gDNA used as material had been derived from T cells, B-cell-depleted T cells, or PBMCs.

In the source study's methods: Using reference gene primer amplification, nucleated cell counts were estimated. Assay used: immunoSEQ multiplex PCR; TCRdb lists only in-frame clones, some missing. V and J calls and clone size are copied from that table; D and trimming were computed from the DNA. The sample has approximately 100,000 clones, about 85% seen once. From germline, CDR1 is LGHNA and CDR2 YSLEER. There are 13 residues in the CDR3. V was cut by 2 bases and J by 8 bases, with 12 bases left in between. Source material: peripheral blood. The sequence came from a human donor in a cohort sampled during active COVID-19. The chain carries TRBV4-3 and TRBJ1-1; TRBD1 is a possible D gene (6 bases). CDR3 protein: CASSQRGGAEAFF. The DNA of the CDR3 is TGCGCCAGCAGCCAACGAGGGGGGGCGGAAGCTTTCTTT.